Following are 12 T cell receptor beta chains from one sample sequenced in a study of control samples from healthy donors and cancer patients. This table comes from immunoSEQ multiplex PCR, and its TCRdb copy is limited to in-frame clones, with some not included. The sample includes about 120,000 clones, about 90% of them seen just once. The sequenced sample was blood. The receptors shown here come from a man in his fifties or sixties in good health.

The chain employs TRBV4-2 and TRBJ2-1, with 8 bases fitting TRBD1. Germline assignment: CDR1 LGHNA and CDR2 YNFKEQ. Trimming removed 1 base from V and 6 bases from J; junction bases left unmatched: 8. The CDR3 covers 16 residues. This chain's CDR3 is CASSQGPTGARNEQFF. The CDR3 bases are TGTGCCAGCAGCCAAGGACCGACAGGGGCCCGCAATGAGCAGTTCTTC.

This clone came up once. The V and J genes are TRBV30 and TRBJ2-1; TRBD1 agrees at 8 bases. The CDR3 spans 14 residues. CDR1 and CDR2 (germline): GTSNPN, SVGIG (reference sequence). V lost 2 bases, J lost 4 bases, and 4 bases stayed unmatched. The CDR3 sequence: CAWSWTGLYNEQFF. CDR3 in DNA: TGTGCCTGGAGTTGGACAGGGCTATACAATGAGCAGTTCTTC. Using reference TRBV30 and TRBJ2-1 for the parts outside the CDR3, the full variable domain is SQTIHQWPATLVQPVGSPLSLECTVEGTSNPNLYWYRQAAGRGLQLLFYSVGIGQISSEVPQNLSASRPQDRQFILSSKKLLLSDSGFYLCAWSWTGLYNEQFFGPGTRLTVL.

This clone was counted only a few times. This chain links TRBV19 with TRBJ1-1; D is possibly TRBD1 (5 bases). Trimming removed 6 bases at V and 1 base at J, with 12 bases between. CDR1 LNHDA and CDR2 SQIVND come from the germline V gene (reference sequence). The CDR3 covers 14 residues. The CDR3 region is CASSYGTANTEAFF. The CDR3, as DNA: TGTGCCAGTAGCTATGGGACGGCGAACACTGAAGCTTTCTTT.

This clone was recorded only once. This sequence joins TRBV2 and TRBJ1-1; a weak D match, TRBD1 (5 bases). Trimming left V 3 bases short and J 0 bases short, with 11 bases between. The CDR3 covers 15 residues. Germline V gene lookup returns CDR1 SNHLY and CDR2 FYNNEI. The CDR3 DNA sequence: TGTGCCAGCAGTGACCGACAGATCATGAACACTGAAGCTTTCTTT. It encodes CASSDRQIMNTEAFF.

This chain uses TRBV29-1 with TRBJ2-3; a possible D gene is TRBD1 (5 bases). This CDR3 is 14 amino acids long. The V and J ends lost 4 bases and 1 base respectively, with 12 bases between them. The germline gives CDR1 SQVTM, CDR2 ANQGSEA. The CDR3 protein is CSVARTLRTDTQYF. As DNA, the CDR3 is TGCAGCGTTGCCAGGACACTTCGCACAGATACGCAGTATTTT.

The rearrangement links TRBV2 to TRBJ2-3, with unresolved D. The CDR3 is 11 amino acids. Looked up from germline, CDR1 is SNHLY and CDR2 is FYNNEI. Trimming cost V 7 bases and J 3 bases, with 5 bases left between them. CDR3 region: CASTRTDTQYF. The DNA of the CDR3 is TGTGCCAGCACAAGAACAGATACGCAGTATTTT.

Only one count was recorded for this clone. The rearrangement joins TRBV7-8 to TRBJ1-5, with 7 nucleotides matching TRBD1. This CDR3 contains 16 residues. The junction had 12 bases not matched to a gene; V was cut back by 3 bases and J by 7 bases. Germline V lookup: CDR1 SGHVS, CDR2 FQNEAQ. The CDR3 coding sequence is TGTGCCAGCAGCTTGGGAGTCGTGACAGGGAGCCAGCCCCAGCATTTT. Protein: CASSLGVVTGSQPQHF. Drawing the rest from reference TRBV7-8 and TRBJ1-5, the complete variable domain is GAGVSQSPRYKVAKRGQDVALRCDPISGHVSLFWYQQALGQGPEFLTYFQNEAQLDKSGLPSDRFFAERPEGSVSTLKIQRTQQEDSAVYLCASSLGVVTGSQPQHFGDGTRLSIL.

This clone occurred a few times. The chain carries TRBV6-6 and TRBJ2-7, with 8 nucleotides matching TRBD1. J lost 5 bases, V lost 7 bases, and 10 bases had no gene match. Germline V gene data show CDR1 as MNHNY and CDR2 as SVGAGI (reference sequence). This CDR3 is built from 14 residues. The DNA of the CDR3 is TGTGCCAGCACAGGGGGCCTCCCAAGGGACGAGCAGTACTTC. Residues: CASTGGLPRDEQYF.

This sequence joins TRBV18 and TRBJ1-5; 7 nucleotides agree with TRBD1. CDR3 length equals 16 residues. V lost 2 bases, J lost 7 bases, and 11 bases stayed unmatched. The germline V gene has CDR1 KGHSH and CDR2 LQKENI. CDR3 sequence (DNA): TGTGCCAGCTCACCAGGGACAGCAAGGGGTTTACAGCCCCAGCATTTT. Translation: CASSPGTARGLQPQHF.

J is TRBJ1-4 and V is TRBV5-1, with TRBD1 matching over 12 bases. The CDR3 has 16 amino acids. V shed 4 bases, J shed 2 bases, and the junction held 3 bases outside the gene matches. Germline assignment: CDR1 SGHRS and CDR2 YFSETQ. The DNA of the CDR3 is TGCGCCAGCAGCCAGGGGACAGGGGGCACTAATGAAAAACTGTTTTTT. Translation gives CASSQGTGGTNEKLFF.

V gene TRBV9 combines with J gene TRBJ1-1; D is ambiguous. The CDR3 totals 15 residues. V was cut by 0 bases and J by 2 bases, with 11 bases left in between. CDR1 and CDR2 (germline): SGDLS, YYNGEE. The CDR3 region is CASSVEGLPNTEAFF. CDR3 coding DNA: TGTGCCAGCAGCGTAGAAGGGCTTCCCAACACTGAAGCTTTCTTT.

V usage is TRBV2 and J usage is TRBJ2-6, with D tentatively TRBD1 (5 bases). Germline lookup yields CDR1 SNHLY and CDR2 FYNNEI. This CDR3 region has 13 residues. CDR3 DNA: TGTGTCCAGCAAGGGGTCGGGGCCAACGTCCTGACTTTC. Translating gives CVQQGVGANVLTF.